Listed below are T cell receptor beta chains from one sample, sequenced in a study of blood T cell repertoires in COVID-19. Data came from immunoSEQ multiplex PCR; TCRdb stores just in-frame clones and leaves some out. The sample records fewer than 700,000 clones, about 89% being singletons. The source material was peripheral blood. The source is a woman aged 45-65 years with COVID-19, enrolled during active disease. Both conserved end residues are part of each CDR3. A D gene is named only where the DNA matches it firmly. Clone size appears in some rows only: once, few, many, or a class for an expanded clone.

14 NA TRBJ1-5 TRBV25-1 NA CASSGRVSNQPQHF
15 NA TRBJ1-2 TRBV5-4 NA CASSLAGVSLYGYTF
13 NA TRBJ1-1 TRBV28 NA CASSSGHDTEAFF
16 NA TRBJ2-2 TRBV28 NA CASSEKSPLVGGELFF
14 NA TRBJ2-1 TRBV29-1 TRBD2 CSTEEAGGPKEQFF
13 few TRBJ2-7 TRBV28 TRBD2 CASTAGGGDEQYF
16 once TRBJ1-6 TRBV12-2 NA CASRLPRPGLGSPLHF
16 NA TRBJ1-2 TRBV9 NA CASSAKGQNRNYGYTF
17 once TRBJ1-1 TRBV12-5 TRBD1 CASGTVQGATSNTEAFF
12 once TRBJ2-7 TRBV29-1 NA CSVVGGSYEQYF
10 once TRBJ1-4 TRBV20-1 NA CSARREKLFF
15 NA TRBJ2-5 TRBV18 TRBD2 CASSPFTSGQETQYF
14 NA TRBJ2-3 TRBV5-1 TRBD2 CASSLTAGPKTQYF
13 NA TRBJ2-1 TRBV5-1 NA CASSMASNNEQFF
16 NA TRBJ1-5 TRBV4-2 NA CASSRSITQENQPQHF
11 NA TRBJ1-2 TRBV11-2 NA CASSSELGYTF
18 NA TRBJ2-3 TRBV5-5 TRBD2 CASSLVVVAGAVTDTQYF
15 NA TRBJ1-2 TRBV19 TRBD1 CASLSRNRGGYGYTF
14 NA TRBJ1-1 TRBV5-1 NA CASRVWTANTEAFF
19 NA TRBJ2-3 TRBV12-2 NA CARRFNRDTRTGSTDTQYF
15 NA TRBJ2-1 TRBV2 TRBD1 CASSDTGVIIDEQFF
13 once TRBJ2-7 TRBV30 TRBD2 CAWSVLAGGLQYF
14 NA TRBJ1-2 TRBV3-1/TRBV3-2 TRBD1 CASSARTGTFGYTF
11 NA TRBJ1-2 TRBV12-3/TRBV12-4 NA CAGTGGDGYTF
15 NA TRBJ2-5 TRBV4-1 TRBD1 CASSQESQGWETQYF
13 NA TRBJ1-4 TRBV11-2 TRBD1 CASSPDRAGKLFF
12 NA TRBJ1-1 TRBV18 NA CASSPRASEAFF
17 NA TRBJ2-7 TRBV4-2 NA CASSQDPIFGIPYEQYF
12 NA TRBJ1-5 TRBV19 NA CASSISEQPQHF
17 NA TRBJ1-3 TRBV7-8 TRBD1 CASSRGTGTFSGNTIYF
17 once TRBJ1-1 TRBV5-1 TRBD1 CASSLVVIQGANTEAFF
17 NA TRBJ2-5 TRBV4-2 TRBD2 CASSQGASGGSSETQYF
15 NA TRBJ2-3 TRBV5-1 NA CASSLQTGSTDTQYF
12 once TRBJ1-1 TRBV19 TRBD1 CASSALRDRRFF
13 once TRBJ1-1 TRBV11-3 NA CASSFDRTTEAFF
15 NA TRBJ1-2 TRBV4-1 NA CASRHGGGAYDGYTF
13 NA TRBJ2-3 TRBV29-1 NA CSVEVGGTDTQYF
15 few TRBJ1-1 TRBV11-3 TRBD1 CASSYGQGGNTEAFF
13 NA TRBJ1-2 TRBV3-1/TRBV3-2 NA CASSQDRGGSYTF
14 NA TRBJ1-2 TRBV4-1 NA CASSQDGTSYGYTF
14 NA TRBJ1-1 TRBV12-5 NA CASGLGTTGTEAFF